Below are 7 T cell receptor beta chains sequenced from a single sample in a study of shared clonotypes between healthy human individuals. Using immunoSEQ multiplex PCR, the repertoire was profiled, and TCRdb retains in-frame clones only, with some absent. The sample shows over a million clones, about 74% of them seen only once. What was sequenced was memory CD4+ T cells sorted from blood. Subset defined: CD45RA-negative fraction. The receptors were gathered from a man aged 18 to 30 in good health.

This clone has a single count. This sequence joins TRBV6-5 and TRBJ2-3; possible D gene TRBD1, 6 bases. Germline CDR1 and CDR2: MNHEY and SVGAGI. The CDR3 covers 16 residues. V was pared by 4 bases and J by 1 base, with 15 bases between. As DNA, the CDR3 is TGTGCCAGCAGTTCCCTTCCAGGGGATGGCACAGATACGCAGTATTTT. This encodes CASSSLPGDGTDTQYF.

The CDR3 here is CASSQRGYEQYF. The DNA for the CDR3 is TGTGCCAGCAGCCAACGTGGCTACGAGCAGTACTTC. The chain is built from TRBV7-2 and TRBJ2-7; D not resolved. Germline V gene sequence: CDR1 SGHTA, CDR2 FQGNSA. Trimming took 5 bases from V and 3 from J, leaving 8 bases between them. The CDR3 has 12 residues.

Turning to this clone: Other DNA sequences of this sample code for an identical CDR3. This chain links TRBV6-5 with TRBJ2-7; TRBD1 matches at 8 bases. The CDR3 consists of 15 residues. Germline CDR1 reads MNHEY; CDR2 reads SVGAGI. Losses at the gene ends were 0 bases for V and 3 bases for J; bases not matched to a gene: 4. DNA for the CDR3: TGTGCCAGCAGTTACTCCGGGACAGGAGTCTACGAGCAGTACTTC. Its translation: CASSYSGTGVYEQYF.

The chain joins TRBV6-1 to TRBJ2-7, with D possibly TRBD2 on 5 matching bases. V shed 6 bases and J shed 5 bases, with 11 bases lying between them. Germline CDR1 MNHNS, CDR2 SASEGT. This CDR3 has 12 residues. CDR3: CASSAGSHEQYF. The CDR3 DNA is TGTGCCAGCAGCGCGGGTTCCCACGAGCAGTACTTC.

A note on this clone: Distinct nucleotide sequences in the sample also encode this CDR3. The CDR3 sequence: CASSLAGAVGNTIYF. CDR3 sequence (DNA): TGCGCCAGCAGCTTGGCCGGGGCCGTTGGAAACACCATATATTTT. This sequence joins TRBV5-1 and TRBJ1-3; tentative D call: TRBD1 (5 bases). CDR1 SGHRS and CDR2 YFSETQ come from the germline V gene. Trimming cost V 0 bases and J 3 bases, with 10 bases left between them. This CDR3 comprises 15 residues.

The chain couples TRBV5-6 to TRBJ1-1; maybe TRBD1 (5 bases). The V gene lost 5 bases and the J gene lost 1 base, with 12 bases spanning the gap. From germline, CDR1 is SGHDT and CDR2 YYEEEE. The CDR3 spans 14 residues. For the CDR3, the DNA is TGTGCCAGCAGTCTCGGGGGTGCGAACACTGAAGCTTTCTTT. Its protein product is CASSLGGANTEAFF.

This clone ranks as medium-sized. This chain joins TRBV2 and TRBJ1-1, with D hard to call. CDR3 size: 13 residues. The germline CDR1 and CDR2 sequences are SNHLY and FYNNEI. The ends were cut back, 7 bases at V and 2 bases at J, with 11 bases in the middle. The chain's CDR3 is CASMVQANTEAFF. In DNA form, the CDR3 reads TGTGCCAGCATGGTTCAAGCTAACACTGAAGCTTTCTTT.